This T cell receptor (beta chain) stems from a study of T-cell memory formation after mild COVID-19. Study context: In these data, TCR clusters were largely donor specific.

One entry per CDR3 protein, called by TCRdb with MiXCR from the 5' RACE reads. The sample consists of under 450,000 distinct CDR3 sequences, 20% to 25% of them appearing once. The TCR was taken from a man aged 18 to 30 who had mild COVID-19 (a few samples of this study predate the infection). Cell type and time point are not known. The material sequenced was PBMCs or a T cell subset sorted from them (not recorded which).

CDR3 bases: TGTGCCAGCAGCTCCGAGATACTAGCGGGGGGCCTATGGGAGCAGTACTTC. Amino acid sequence: CASSSEILAGGLWEQYF. The chain employs TRBV11-2 and TRBJ2-7; TRBD2 matches 12 bases. This CDR3 comprises 17 residues. Trimming cost V 4 bases and J 7 bases; bases outside gene matches: 14. Germline V gives CDR1 SGHAT, CDR2 FQNNGV.